This T cell receptor (beta chain) is drawn from a study of blood T cell repertoires in COVID-19. Study as a whole: Acute and convalescent COVID-19 specimens originated in the United States, Italy and Spain. T cells, B-cell-depleted T cells, or PBMCs provided the cDNA or gDNA that served as material.

This clone was seen just once. Trimming took 5 bases from V and 5 from J; bases not matched to a gene: 8. From germline, CDR1 is KGHSH and CDR2 LQKENI. The CDR3 runs 16 residues. Produced via immunoSEQ multiplex PCR; TCRdb's table is partial and in-frame only. The sample shows approximately 150,000 clones, approximately 95% of them seen only once. The J gene is TRBJ1-6, the V gene TRBV18; 8 nucleotides line up with TRBD1. This receptor was identified in a woman in her sixties with COVID-19, enrolled during active disease. The specimen sequenced was peripheral blood. The CDR3 here is CASSARQGTDNSPLHF. DNA for the CDR3: TGTGCCAGCTCAGCACGACAGGGGACCGATAATTCACCCCTCCACTTT.